The clone carrying this T cell receptor (beta chain) showed up just a few times. The antigen remains unidentified. The data originate from a study of CD4 T cells in relation to SARS-CoV-2 and coronaviruses. Study observations and caveats: In 55% to 75% of donors, memory CD4+ clonotypes crossrecognized SARS-CoV-2 and at least one common cold coronavirus spike.

The V gene lost 0 bases and the J gene lost 4 bases, with 12 bases spanning the gap. CDR1 is LNHNV, CDR2 YYDKDF, per germline (reference sequence). There are 15 residues in the CDR3. Naive and memory CD4+ T cell DNA was deep-sequenced without culture. Sequencing used immunoSEQ multiplex PCR; TCRdb keeps in-frame clones, though not all of them. The sample has about 37,000 clones, roughly 90% seen once. The sequenced sample was memory CD4+ T cells from PBMCs. The rearrangement uses TRBV15 and TRBJ1-2, with D possibly TRBD1 on 5 matching bases. This TCR was recovered from an adult with COVID-19. The CDR3 sequence is CATSRDAGTTYGYTF. CDR3 coding DNA: TGTGCCACCAGCAGAGACGCCGGGACTACCTATGGCTACACCTTC. The full variable domain, rest sourced from reference TRBV15 and TRBJ1-2, is DAMVIQNPRYQVTQFGKPVTLSCSQTLNHNVMYWYQQKSSQAPKLLFHYYDKDFNNEADTPDNFQSRRPNTSFCFLDIRSPGLGDTAMYLCATSRDAGTTYGYTFGSGTRLTVV.